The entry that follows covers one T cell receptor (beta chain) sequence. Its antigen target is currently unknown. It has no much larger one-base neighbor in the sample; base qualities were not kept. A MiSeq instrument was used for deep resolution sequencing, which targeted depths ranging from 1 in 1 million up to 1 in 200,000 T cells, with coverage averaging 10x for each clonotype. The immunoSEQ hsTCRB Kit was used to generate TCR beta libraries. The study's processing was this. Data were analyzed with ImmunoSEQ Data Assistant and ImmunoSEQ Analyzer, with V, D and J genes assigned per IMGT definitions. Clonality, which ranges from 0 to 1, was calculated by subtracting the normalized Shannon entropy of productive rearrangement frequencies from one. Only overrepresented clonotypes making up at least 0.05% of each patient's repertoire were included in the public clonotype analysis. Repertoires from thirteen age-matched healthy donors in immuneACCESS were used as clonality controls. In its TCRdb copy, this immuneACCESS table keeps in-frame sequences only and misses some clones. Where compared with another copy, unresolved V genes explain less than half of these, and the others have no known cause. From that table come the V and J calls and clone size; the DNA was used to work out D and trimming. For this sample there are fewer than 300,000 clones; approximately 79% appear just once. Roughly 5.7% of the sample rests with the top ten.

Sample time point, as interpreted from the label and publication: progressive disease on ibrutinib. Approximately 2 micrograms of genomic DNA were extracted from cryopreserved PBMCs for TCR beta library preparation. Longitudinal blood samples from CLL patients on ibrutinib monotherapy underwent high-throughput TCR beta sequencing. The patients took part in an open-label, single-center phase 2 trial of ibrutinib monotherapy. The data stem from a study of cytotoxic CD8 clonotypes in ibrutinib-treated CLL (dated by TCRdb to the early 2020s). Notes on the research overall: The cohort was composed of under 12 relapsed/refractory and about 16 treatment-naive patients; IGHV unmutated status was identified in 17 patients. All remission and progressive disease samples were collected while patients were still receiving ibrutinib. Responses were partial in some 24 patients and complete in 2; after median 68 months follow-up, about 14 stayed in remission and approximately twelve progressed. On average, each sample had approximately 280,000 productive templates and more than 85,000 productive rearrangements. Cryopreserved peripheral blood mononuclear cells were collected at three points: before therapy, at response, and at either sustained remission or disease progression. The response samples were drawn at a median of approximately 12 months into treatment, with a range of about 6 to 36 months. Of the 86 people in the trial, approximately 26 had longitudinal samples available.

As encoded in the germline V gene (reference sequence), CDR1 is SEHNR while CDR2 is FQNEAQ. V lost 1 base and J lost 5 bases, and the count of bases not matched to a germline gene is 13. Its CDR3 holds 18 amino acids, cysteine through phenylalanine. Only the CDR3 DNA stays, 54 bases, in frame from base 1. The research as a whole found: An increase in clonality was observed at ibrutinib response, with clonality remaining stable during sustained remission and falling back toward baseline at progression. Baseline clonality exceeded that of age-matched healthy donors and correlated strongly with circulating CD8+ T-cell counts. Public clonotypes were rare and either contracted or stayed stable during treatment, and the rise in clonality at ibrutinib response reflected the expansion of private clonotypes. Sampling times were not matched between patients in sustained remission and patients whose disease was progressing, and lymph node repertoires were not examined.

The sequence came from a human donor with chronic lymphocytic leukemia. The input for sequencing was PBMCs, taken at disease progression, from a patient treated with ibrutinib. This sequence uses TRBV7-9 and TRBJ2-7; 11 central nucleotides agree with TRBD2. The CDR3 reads CASSLEGGTSGSFDEQYF. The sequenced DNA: TGTGCCAGCAGCTTAGAGGGGGGCACTAGCGGGAGTTTCGACGAGCAGTACTTC.